The present T cell receptor (beta chain) was sequenced within a study of response to subunit inactivated influenza vaccine. The CDR3 has 14 amino acids. V dropped 7 bases and J dropped 11; count of bases not matched to a gene: 12. Via MiXCR, TCRdb re-called the RT-PCR reads, giving one row per CDR3 protein. The sample has about 570,000 distinct CDR3 sequences; around 10% are singletons. These data were also reused for a study on T cells expressing NK-cell markers. According to that study: The TCR beta cDNA came from 5'RACE template switching with UMIs. Of the CD8+ T cells in over five donors, roughly 1.0-7.0% belonged to dominant NKG2C+ clonotypes. Leadership of the CD3+CD56-NKG2C+ fraction also belonged to these clonotypes in a handful of donors. The study did not resolve the HCMV specificity of expanded NKG2C+ T cell clones.

This receptor was identified in a man in his forties or fifties who received an inactivated influenza vaccine. Source: PBMCs from blood, taken on the day of vaccination. The chain couples TRBV12-3 or TRBV12-4 to TRBJ2-3; TRBD2 aligns across 10 bases. The CDR3: CASISSGGPGGQYF. CDR3 in DNA: TGTGCCAGCATCAGTAGCGGGGGGCCCGGCGGGCAGTATTTT.